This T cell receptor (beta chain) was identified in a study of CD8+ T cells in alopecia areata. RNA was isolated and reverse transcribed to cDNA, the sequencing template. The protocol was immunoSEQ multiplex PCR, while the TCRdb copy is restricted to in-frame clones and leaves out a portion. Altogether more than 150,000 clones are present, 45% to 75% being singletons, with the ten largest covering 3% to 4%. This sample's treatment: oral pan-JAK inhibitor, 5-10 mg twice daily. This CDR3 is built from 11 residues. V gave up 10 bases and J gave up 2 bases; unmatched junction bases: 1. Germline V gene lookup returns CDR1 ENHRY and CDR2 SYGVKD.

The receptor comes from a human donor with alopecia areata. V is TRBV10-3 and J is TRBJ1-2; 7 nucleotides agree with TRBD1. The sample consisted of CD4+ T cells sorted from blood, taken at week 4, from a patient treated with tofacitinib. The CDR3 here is CATTGNYGYTF. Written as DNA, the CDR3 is TGTGCCACGACAGGGAACTATGGCTACACCTTC.